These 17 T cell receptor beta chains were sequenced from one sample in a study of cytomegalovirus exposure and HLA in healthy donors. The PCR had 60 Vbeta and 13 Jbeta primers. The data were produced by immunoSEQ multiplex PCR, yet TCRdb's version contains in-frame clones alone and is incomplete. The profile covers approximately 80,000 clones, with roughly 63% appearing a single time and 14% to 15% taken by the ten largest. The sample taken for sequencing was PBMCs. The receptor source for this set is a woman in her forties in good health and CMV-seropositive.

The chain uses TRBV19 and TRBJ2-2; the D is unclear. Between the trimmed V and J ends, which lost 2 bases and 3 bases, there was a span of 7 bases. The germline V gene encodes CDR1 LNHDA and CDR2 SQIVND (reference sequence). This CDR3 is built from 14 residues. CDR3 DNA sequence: TGTGCCAGTAGTATAATCCGCGACACCGGGGAGCTGTTTTTT. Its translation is CASSIIRDTGELFF.

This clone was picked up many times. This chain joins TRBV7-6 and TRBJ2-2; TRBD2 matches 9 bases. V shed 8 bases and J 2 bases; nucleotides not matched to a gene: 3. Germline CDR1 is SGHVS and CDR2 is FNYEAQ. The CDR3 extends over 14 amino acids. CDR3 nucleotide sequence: TGTGCCAGCGGCGGGAGGGGAAACACCGGGGAGCTGTTTTTT. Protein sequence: CASGGRGNTGELFF.

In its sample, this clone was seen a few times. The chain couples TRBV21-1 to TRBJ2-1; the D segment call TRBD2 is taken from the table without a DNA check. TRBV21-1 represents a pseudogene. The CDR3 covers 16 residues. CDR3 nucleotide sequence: TGTGCCAGCAGCAAACGGACTAGCGGGAGATCAAATGAGCAGTTCTTC. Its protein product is CASSKRTSGRSNEQFF.

The CDR3 region is CASSLVSPSETQYF. DNA for the CDR3: TGTGCCAGCAGCTTAGTTAGCCCGTCAGAGACCCAGTACTTC. The rearrangement uses TRBV7-7 and TRBJ2-5; D ambiguous. V was pared by 1 base and J by 4 bases, with 10 bases between. Germline CDR1 and CDR2: SSHAT and FNYEAQ (reference sequence). This CDR3 comprises 14 residues.

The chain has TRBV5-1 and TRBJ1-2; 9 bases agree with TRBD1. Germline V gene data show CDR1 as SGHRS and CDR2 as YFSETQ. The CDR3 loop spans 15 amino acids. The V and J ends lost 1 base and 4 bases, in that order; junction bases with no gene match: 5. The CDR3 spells CASSLSTGGGYGYTF. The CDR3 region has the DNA TGCGCCAGCAGCTTGTCAACAGGGGGCGGCTATGGCTACACCTTC.

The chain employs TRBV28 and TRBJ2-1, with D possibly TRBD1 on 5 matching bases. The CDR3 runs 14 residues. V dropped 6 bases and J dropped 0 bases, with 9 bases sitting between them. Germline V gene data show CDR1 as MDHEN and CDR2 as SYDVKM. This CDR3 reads CASRGPSSYNEQFF. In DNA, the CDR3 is TGTGCCAGCAGGGGGCCAAGCTCCTACAATGAGCAGTTCTTC. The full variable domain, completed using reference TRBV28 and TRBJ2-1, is DVKVTQSSRYLVKRTGEKVFLECVQDMDHENMFWYRQDPGLGLRLIYFSYDVKMKEKGDIPEGYSVSREKKERFSLILESASTNQTSMYLCASRGPSSYNEQFFGPGTRLTVL.

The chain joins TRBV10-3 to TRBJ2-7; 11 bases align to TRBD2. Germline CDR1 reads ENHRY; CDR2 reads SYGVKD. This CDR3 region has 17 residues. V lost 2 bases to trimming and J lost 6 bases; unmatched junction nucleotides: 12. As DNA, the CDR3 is TGTGCCATCAGTGAGGTCCGGGGACTAGCGGCAGTGGGCGAGCAGTACTTC. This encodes CAISEVRGLAAVGEQYF.

CDR3 nucleotide sequence: TGCAGCGTTCTCGGGAGGGCCAGGGAGACCCAGTACTTC. Protein product: CSVLGRARETQYF. This chain connects TRBV29-1 to TRBJ2-5, with 8 bases identical to TRBD2. From germline, CDR1 is SQVTM and CDR2 ANQGSEA. Trimming took 5 bases from V and 5 from J; bases not matched to a gene: 7. This CDR3 region has 13 residues.

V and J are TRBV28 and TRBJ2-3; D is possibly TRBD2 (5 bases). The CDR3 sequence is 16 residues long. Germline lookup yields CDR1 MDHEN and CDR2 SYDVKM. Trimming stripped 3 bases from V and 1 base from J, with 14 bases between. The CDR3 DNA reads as TGTGCCAGCAGTTTTGAGGGATCCCTTCGCACAGATACGCAGTATTTT. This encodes CASSFEGSLRTDTQYF.

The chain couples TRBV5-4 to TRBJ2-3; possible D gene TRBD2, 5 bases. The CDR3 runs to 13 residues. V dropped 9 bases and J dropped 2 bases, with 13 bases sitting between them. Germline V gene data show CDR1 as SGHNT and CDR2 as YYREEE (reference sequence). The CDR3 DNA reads TGTGCCACCCCGGACTTAAACACAGATACGCAGTATTTT. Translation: CATPDLNTDTQYF. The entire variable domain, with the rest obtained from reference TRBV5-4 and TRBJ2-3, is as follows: ETGVTQSPTHLIKTRGQQVTLRCSSQSGHNTVSWYQQALGQGPQFIFQYYREEENGRGNFPPRFSGLQFPNYSSELNVNALELDDSALYLCATPDLNTDTQYFGPGTRLTVL.

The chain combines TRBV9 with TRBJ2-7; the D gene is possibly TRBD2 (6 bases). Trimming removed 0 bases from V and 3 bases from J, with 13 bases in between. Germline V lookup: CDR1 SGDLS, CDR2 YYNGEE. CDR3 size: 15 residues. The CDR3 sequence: CASSVAGDLGYEQYF. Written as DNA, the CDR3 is TGTGCCAGCAGCGTAGCGGGAGACTTAGGCTACGAGCAGTACTTC.

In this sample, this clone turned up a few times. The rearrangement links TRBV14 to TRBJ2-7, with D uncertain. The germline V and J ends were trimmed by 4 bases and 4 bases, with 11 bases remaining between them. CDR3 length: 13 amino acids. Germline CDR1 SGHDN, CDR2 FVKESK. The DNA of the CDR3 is TGTGCCAGCAGCCCGAAGCTAAGATACGAGCAGTACTTC. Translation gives CASSPKLRYEQYF.

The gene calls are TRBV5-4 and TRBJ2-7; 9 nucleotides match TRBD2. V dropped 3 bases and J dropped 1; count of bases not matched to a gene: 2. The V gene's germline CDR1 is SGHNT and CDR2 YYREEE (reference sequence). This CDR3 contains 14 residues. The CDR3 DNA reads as TGTGCCAGCAGCTCGGGACTAGCTTCCTACGAGCAGTACTTC. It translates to CASSSGLASYEQYF.

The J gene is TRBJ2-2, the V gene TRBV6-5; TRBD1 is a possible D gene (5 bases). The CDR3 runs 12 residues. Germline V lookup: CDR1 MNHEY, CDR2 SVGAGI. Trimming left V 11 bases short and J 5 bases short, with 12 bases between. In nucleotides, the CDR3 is TGTGCCGCCCAACAGGCAACCGGGGAGCTGTTTTTT. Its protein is CAAQQATGELFF.

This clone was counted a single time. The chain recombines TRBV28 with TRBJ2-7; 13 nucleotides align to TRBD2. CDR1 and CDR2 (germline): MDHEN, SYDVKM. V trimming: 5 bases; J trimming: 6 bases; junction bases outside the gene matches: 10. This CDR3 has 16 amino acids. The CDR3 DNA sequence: TGTGCCAGCAGTCAACCGGGGACTAGCGGGATACCCGAGCAGTACTTC. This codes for CASSQPGTSGIPEQYF.

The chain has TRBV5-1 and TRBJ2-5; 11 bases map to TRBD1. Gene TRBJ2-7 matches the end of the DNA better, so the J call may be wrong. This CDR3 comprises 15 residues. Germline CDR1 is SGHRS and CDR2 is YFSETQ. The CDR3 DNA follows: TGCGCCAGCAGCTTAGGAGGGACAGGGGGCTACGAGCAGTACTTC. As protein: CASSLGGTGGYEQYF.

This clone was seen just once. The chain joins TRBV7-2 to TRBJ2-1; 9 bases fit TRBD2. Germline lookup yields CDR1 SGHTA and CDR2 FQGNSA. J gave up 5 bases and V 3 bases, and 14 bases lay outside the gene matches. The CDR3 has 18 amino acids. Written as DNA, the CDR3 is TGTGCCAGCAGCTTGGATGCCCTCCGCGGGAGGGTCAACAATGAGCAGTTCTTC. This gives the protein CASSLDALRGRVNNEQFF.